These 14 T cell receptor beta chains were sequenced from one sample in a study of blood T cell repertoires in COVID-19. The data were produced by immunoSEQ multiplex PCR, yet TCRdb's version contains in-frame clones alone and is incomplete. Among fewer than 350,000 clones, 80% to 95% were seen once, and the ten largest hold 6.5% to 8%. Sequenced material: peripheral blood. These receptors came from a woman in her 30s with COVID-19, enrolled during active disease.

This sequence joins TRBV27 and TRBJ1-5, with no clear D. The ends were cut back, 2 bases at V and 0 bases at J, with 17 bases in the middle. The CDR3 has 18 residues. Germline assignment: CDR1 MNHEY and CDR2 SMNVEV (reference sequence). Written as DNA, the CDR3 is TGTGCCAGCAGTTTAACCCCCCCAAGGAGGAATAGCAATCAGCCCCAGCATTTT. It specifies CASSLTPPRRNSNQPQHF.

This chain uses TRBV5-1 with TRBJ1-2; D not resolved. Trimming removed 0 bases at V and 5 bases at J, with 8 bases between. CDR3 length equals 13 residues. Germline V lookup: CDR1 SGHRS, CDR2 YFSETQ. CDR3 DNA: TGCGCCAGCAGCTTGGACAGTACTTATGGCTACACCTTC. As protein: CASSLDSTYGYTF.

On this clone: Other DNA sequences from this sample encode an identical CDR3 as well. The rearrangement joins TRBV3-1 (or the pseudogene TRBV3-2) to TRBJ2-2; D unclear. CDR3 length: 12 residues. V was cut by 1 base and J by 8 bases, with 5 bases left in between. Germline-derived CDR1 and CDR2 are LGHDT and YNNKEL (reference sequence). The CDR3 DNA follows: TGTGCCAGCAGCCAAGCAACAGGGGAGCTGTTTTTT. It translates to CASSQATGELFF.

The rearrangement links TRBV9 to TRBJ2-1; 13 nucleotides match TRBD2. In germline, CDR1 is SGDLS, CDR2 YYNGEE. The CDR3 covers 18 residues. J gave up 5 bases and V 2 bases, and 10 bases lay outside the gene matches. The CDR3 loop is CASSVAPPGTSGDNEQFF. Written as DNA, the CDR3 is TGTGCCAGCAGCGTTGCGCCTCCCGGGACTAGCGGGGACAATGAGCAGTTCTTC.

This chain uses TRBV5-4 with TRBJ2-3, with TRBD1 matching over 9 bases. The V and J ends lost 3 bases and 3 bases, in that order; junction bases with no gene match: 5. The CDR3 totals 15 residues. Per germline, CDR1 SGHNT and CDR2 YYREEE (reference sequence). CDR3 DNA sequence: TGTGCCAGCAGCTCGAGGGACAGGGTGACAGATACGCAGTATTTT. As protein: CASSSRDRVTDTQYF.

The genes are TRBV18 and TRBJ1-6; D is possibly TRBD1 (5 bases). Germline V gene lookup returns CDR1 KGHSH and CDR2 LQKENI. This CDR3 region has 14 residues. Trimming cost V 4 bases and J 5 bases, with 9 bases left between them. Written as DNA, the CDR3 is TGTGCCAGCTCACTCGGACAAAATAATTCACCCCTCCACTTT. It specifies CASSLGQNNSPLHF.

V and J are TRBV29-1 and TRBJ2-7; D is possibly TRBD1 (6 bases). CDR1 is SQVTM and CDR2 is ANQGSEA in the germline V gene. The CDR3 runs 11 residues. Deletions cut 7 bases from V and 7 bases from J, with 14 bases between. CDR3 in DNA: TGCAGCGCCCTACAGGGTGGGGAGCAGTACTTC. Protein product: CSALQGGEQYF.

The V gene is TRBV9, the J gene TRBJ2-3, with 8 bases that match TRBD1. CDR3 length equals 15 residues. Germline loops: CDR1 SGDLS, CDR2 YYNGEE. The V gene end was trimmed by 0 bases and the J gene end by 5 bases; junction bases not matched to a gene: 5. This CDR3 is CASSVEAGGRDTQYF. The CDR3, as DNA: TGTGCCAGCAGCGTAGAGGCAGGGGGCAGAGATACGCAGTATTTT.

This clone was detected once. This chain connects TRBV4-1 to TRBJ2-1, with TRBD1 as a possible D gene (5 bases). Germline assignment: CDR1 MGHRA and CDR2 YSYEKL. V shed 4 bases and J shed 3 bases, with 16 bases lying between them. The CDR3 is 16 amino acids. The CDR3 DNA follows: TGCGCCAGCAGCCCCCTCGAACAGGCGAACTACAATGAGCAGTTCTTC. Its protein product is CASSPLEQANYNEQFF.

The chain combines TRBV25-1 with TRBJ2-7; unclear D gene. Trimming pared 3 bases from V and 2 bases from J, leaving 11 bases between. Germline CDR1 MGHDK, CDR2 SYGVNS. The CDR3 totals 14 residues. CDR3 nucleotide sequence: TGTGCCAGCAGTGAGAGACACCTTCCCTACGAGCAGTACTTC. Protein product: CASSERHLPYEQYF.

The CDR3 sequence: CASFTSIYAGSYNSPLHF. CDR3 coding DNA: TGTGCCAGCTTCACGTCGATTTATGCGGGAAGTTATAATTCACCCCTCCACTTT. The chain joins TRBV7-2 to TRBJ1-6; D is uncertain. V was cut by 8 bases and J by 4 bases, with 24 bases left in between. In germline, CDR1 is SGHTA, CDR2 FQGNSA. The CDR3 has 18 residues.

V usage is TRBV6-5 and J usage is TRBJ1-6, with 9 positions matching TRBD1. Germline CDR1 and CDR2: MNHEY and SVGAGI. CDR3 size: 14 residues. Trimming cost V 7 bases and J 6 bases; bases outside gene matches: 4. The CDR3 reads CASTMTGGNSPLHF. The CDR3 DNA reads TGTGCCAGCACTATGACAGGGGGTAATTCACCCCTCCACTTT.

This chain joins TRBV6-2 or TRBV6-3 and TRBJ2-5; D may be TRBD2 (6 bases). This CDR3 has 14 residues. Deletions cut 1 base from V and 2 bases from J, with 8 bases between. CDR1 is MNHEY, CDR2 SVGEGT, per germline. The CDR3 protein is CASSYFAGQETQYF. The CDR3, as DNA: TGTGCCAGCAGTTACTTCGCGGGGCAAGAGACCCAGTACTTC.

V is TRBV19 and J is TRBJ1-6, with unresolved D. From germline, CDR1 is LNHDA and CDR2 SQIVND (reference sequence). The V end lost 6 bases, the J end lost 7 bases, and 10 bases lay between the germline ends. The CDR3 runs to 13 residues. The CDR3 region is CASSDGLNSPLHF. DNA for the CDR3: TGTGCCAGTAGCGACGGACTGAATTCACCCCTCCACTTT.